Listed below are T cell receptor beta chains from one sample, sequenced in a study of blood T cell repertoires in COVID-19. Only in-frame clones appear in the TCRdb table, and some are missing; sequencing was by immunoSEQ multiplex PCR. The sample contains under 200,000 clones, about 86% of which appear only once. Sequencing input: peripheral blood. The receptors were sampled from a human donor with acute or convalescent COVID-19. The donor label of this sample is uncertain. Both conserved end residues are part of each CDR3. The D gene is left open where the match is weak. The size of a clone is reported for some rows only, either as once, few or many, or as a class for expanded clones.

clone size	V gene	J gene	D gene	CDR3 protein	CDR3 DNA
NA	TRBV6-5	TRBJ1-1	TRBD1	CASSFGQGSEAFF	TGTGCCAGCAGTTTCGGACAGGGAAGTGAAGCTTTCTTT
once	TRBV12-3/TRBV12-4	TRBJ2-7	NA	CASSSFSFSEQYF	TGTGCCAGCAGTTCCTTCTCTTTCAGCGAGCAGTACTTC
NA	TRBV29-1	TRBJ1-4	NA	CSVYRDATNEKLFF	TGCAGCGTTTACAGGGACGCAACTAATGAAAAACTGTTTTTT
NA	TRBV7-3	TRBJ2-6	TRBD1	CASSTTGTGAFGANVLTF	TGTGCCAGCAGCACTACCGGGACAGGGGCTTTTGGGGCCAACGTCCTGACTTTC
NA	TRBV6-5	TRBJ2-5	TRBD1	CASRPGTGGRETQYF	TGTGCCAGCAGACCCGGGACAGGGGGACGAGAGACCCAGTACTTC
once	TRBV5-1	TRBJ1-1	TRBD1	CASSAGQGMGTEAFF	TGCGCCAGCAGCGCGGGACAGGGGATGGGCACTGAAGCTTTCTTT
NA	TRBV9	TRBJ2-3	NA	CASSVVRGPEDTQYF	TGTGCCAGCAGCGTAGTTCGCGGCCCCGAGGATACGCAGTATTTT
NA	TRBV3-1/TRBV3-2	TRBJ1-6	TRBD1	CASSHGDRDNSPLHF	TGTGCCAGCAGCCATGGGGACAGGGATAATTCACCCCTCCACTTT
NA	TRBV28	TRBJ1-3	NA	CASSPPTQYTIYF	TGTGCCAGCAGCCCACCCACTCAATACACCATATATTTT
once	TRBV6-4	TRBJ2-3	NA	CASSGSGLPTDTQYF	TGTGCCAGCAGTGGGAGCGGCCTTCCCACAGATACGCAGTATTTT
NA	TRBV6-6	TRBJ2-1	NA	CASSYLAGARNEQFF	TGTGCCAGCAGTTACTTGGCAGGGGCGAGGAATGAGCAGTTCTTC
NA	TRBV20-1	TRBJ1-1	TRBD1	CSASGGGSGEAFF	TGCAGTGCTAGTGGAGGGGGCAGTGGTGAAGCTTTCTTT
NA	TRBV4-1	TRBJ1-2	NA	CASSQDGGYGYTF	TGCGCCAGCAGCCAAGATGGCGGCTATGGCTACACCTTC
NA	TRBV5-1	TRBJ1-1	NA	CASSLDRLNTEAFF	TGCGCCAGCAGCTTGGACAGATTGAACACTGAAGCTTTCTTT
NA	TRBV20-1	TRBJ2-5	NA	CSASLREFGETQYF	TGCAGTGCTAGTCTCCGGGAGTTCGGCGAGACCCAGTACTTC
NA	TRBV28	TRBJ1-1	TRBD1	CASSSSRGRTEAFF	TGTGCCAGCAGTTCCTCCAGGGGGCGCACTGAAGCTTTCTTT
NA	TRBV7-8	TRBJ2-1	TRBD1	CASSLSPGQVIHHEQFF	TGTGCCAGCAGCTTAAGCCCAGGACAGGTCATTCACCATGAGCAGTTCTTC
NA	TRBV13	TRBJ1-4	TRBD1	CASSDGTGYSEKLFF	TGTGCCAGCAGCGACGGGACAGGGTATTCTGAAAAACTGTTTTTT
NA	TRBV18	TRBJ2-2	NA	CASSPTTITGELFF	TGTGCCAGCTCACCGACTACAATCACCGGGGAGCTGTTTTTT
NA	TRBV19	TRBJ1-6	NA	CATSETPRSSYNSPLHF	TGTGCCACTTCCGAAACCCCAAGGAGCTCCTATAATTCACCCCTCCACTTT
NA	TRBV11-2	TRBJ2-7	NA	CASSPRQKSDEQYF	TGTGCCAGCAGCCCCCGACAGAAAAGCGACGAGCAGTACTTC
NA	TRBV6-5	TRBJ2-2	TRBD2	CASSPGTSFPGELFF	TGTGCCAGCAGTCCTGGGACTAGTTTCCCCGGGGAGCTGTTTTTT
NA	TRBV19	TRBJ1-1	NA	CASSIAEDSINEAFF	TGTGCCAGTAGTATAGCCGAGGACAGTATTAATGAAGCTTTCTTT
NA	TRBV7-3	TRBJ2-1	TRBD2	CASSSGLAGGSNEQFF	TGTGCCAGCAGCTCGGGACTAGCGGGGGGGTCCAATGAGCAGTTCTTC
NA	TRBV5-1	TRBJ2-7	NA	CASSPGLTGSYEQYF	TGCGCCAGCAGCCCGGGACTTACCGGTTCCTACGAGCAGTACTTC
once	TRBV5-4	TRBJ2-5	TRBD2	CASSPPKGLAGGYQETQYF	TGTGCCAGCAGCCCCCCTAAGGGACTAGCGGGGGGCTACCAAGAGACCCAGTACTTC
few	TRBV19	TRBJ2-5	NA	CASRGTGTSTQYF	TGTGCCAGTCGGGGGACGGGGACTTCGACCCAGTACTTC
once	TRBV10-3	TRBJ2-7	TRBD2	CATTSGGVSYEQYF	TGTGCCACCACAAGCGGGGGGGTCTCCTACGAGCAGTACTTC
NA	TRBV10-1	TRBJ2-3	NA	CASSERSGGTDTQYF	TGCGCCAGCAGTGAGAGGTCAGGGGGCACAGATACGCAGTATTTT
NA	TRBV3-1/TRBV3-2	TRBJ2-5	NA	CASSQDIRGETQYF	TGTGCCAGCAGCCAAGATATTCGGGGAGAGACCCAGTACTTC
NA	TRBV7-3	TRBJ1-1	TRBD1	CASSLTGVTEAFF	TGTGCCAGCAGTCTTACAGGGGTCACTGAAGCTTTCTTT
NA	TRBV4-2	TRBJ1-5	TRBD1	CASSQVQTGEGQPQHF	TGTGCCAGCAGCCAAGTGCAGACAGGGGAAGGTCAGCCCCAGCATTTT
NA	TRBV18	TRBJ1-5	TRBD1	CASSPGQNSNQPQHF	TGTGCCAGCTCACCGGGACAGAATAGCAATCAGCCCCAGCATTTT
few	TRBV9	TRBJ1-2	NA	CASSEGTRANYGYTF	TGTGCCAGCAGCGAGGGGACAAGAGCTAACTATGGCTACACCTTC
few	TRBV3-1/TRBV3-2	TRBJ1-2	NA	CASRGGGTYGYTF	TGTGCCAGTAGGGGCGGGGGTACCTATGGCTACACCTTC
NA	TRBV18	TRBJ2-2	TRBD1	CASSPRTGYTGELFF	TGTGCCAGCTCACCGCGGACAGGGTACACCGGGGAGCTGTTTTTT
NA	TRBV18	TRBJ1-3	TRBD1	CASSPETGNSGNTIYF	TGTGCCAGCTCACCTGAGACAGGGAACTCTGGAAACACCATATATTTT
NA	TRBV7-9	TRBJ2-7	TRBD2	CASSPRTSGGAHTYEQYF	TGTGCCAGCAGTCCCCGGACTAGCGGGGGGGCCCATACCTACGAGCAGTACTTC
few	TRBV7-9	TRBJ2-1	NA	CASSSLRGYNEQFF	TGTGCCAGCAGCTCATTGAGGGGGTACAATGAGCAGTTCTTC
few	TRBV28	TRBJ2-1	TRBD2	CASSSATSGGSAEQFF	TGTGCCAGCAGTTCCGCTACTAGCGGGGGGTCGGCTGAGCAGTTCTTC
few	TRBV11-3	TRBJ2-7	NA	CASGLKGEQYF	TGTGCCAGCGGACTGAAGGGCGAGCAGTACTTC
NA	TRBV11-2	TRBJ2-7	TRBD2	CASSWGLVNEQYF	TGTGCCAGCAGCTGGGGACTAGTAAACGAGCAGTACTTC
NA	TRBV7-3	TRBJ2-2	NA	CASSDSGTFNTGELFF	TGTGCCAGCAGCGATTCCGGGACATTCAATACCGGGGAGCTGTTTTTT
NA	TRBV13	TRBJ2-5	TRBD1	CASSLPGQQETQYF	TGTGCCAGCAGCTTACCGGGACAGCAAGAGACCCAGTACTTC
few	TRBV11-1	TRBJ1-1	TRBD1	CASSLGQGSTEAFF	TGTGCCAGCAGCTTAGGACAGGGGAGCACTGAAGCTTTCTTT
NA	TRBV6-5	TRBJ2-7	TRBD1	CASSYQDRGPYEQYF	TGTGCCAGCAGTTACCAGGACAGGGGGCCCTACGAGCAGTACTTC
NA	TRBV9	TRBJ2-5	TRBD2	CASSVEGLAGQETQYF	TGTGCCAGCAGCGTAGAGGGGCTAGCGGGGCAAGAGACCCAGTACTTC
NA	TRBV18	TRBJ2-7	NA	CASSQIESVSYEQYF	TGTGCCAGCTCACAGATAGAATCCGTCTCCTACGAGCAGTACTTC
NA	TRBV27	TRBJ2-5	TRBD2	CASSRRSRGAETQYF	TGTGCCAGCTCACGGCGGTCGCGGGGGGCGGAGACCCAGTACTTC
NA	TRBV5-1	TRBJ1-1	NA	CASSSNTNTEAFF	TGCGCCAGCAGCTCCAACACCAACACTGAAGCTTTCTTT
NA	TRBV29-1	TRBJ2-3	TRBD2	CSVEDVGLAGSTDTQYF	TGCAGCGTTGAAGATGTCGGACTAGCGGGGAGCACAGATACGCAGTATTTT
once	TRBV7-9	TRBJ2-7	NA	CASSSVAGVQYF	TGTGCCAGCAGCTCGGTAGCCGGCGTGCAGTACTTC
once	TRBV2	TRBJ1-2	NA	CASSETGEGGYTF	TGTGCCAGCAGTGAAACGGGGGAGGGTGGCTACACCTTC
NA	TRBV5-1	TRBJ2-6	NA	CASSLATQGSGANVLTF	TGCGCCAGCAGCCTGGCGACGCAGGGATCTGGGGCCAACGTCCTGACTTTC